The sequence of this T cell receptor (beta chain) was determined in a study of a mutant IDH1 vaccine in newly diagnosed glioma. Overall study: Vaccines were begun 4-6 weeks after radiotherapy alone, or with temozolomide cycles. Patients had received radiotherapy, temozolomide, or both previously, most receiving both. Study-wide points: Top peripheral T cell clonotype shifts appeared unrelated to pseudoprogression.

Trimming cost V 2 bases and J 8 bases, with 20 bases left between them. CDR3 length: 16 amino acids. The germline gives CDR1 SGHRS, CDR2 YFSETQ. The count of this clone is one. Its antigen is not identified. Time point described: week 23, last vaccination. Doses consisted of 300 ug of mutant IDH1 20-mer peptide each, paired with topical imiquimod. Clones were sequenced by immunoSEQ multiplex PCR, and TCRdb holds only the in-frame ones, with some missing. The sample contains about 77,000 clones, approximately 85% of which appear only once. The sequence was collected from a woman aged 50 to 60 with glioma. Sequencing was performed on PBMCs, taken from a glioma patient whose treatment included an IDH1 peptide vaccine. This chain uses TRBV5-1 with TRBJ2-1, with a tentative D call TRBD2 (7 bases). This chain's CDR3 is CASSLPRDGGPDEQFF. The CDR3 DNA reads TGCGCCAGCAGCTTACCTCGGGACGGGGGGCCGGATGAGCAGTTCTTC. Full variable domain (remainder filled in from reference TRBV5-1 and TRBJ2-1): KAGVTQTPRYLIKTRGQQVTLSCSPISGHRSVSWYQQTPGQGLQFLFEYFSETQRNKGNFPGRFSGRQFSNSRSEMNVSTLELGDSALYLCASSLPRDGGPDEQFFGPGTRLTVL.